This record concerns one T cell receptor (beta chain) sequence. No antigen is known for it. This specimen belongs to a study of T cells in localized non-small cell lung cancer. Trimming shortened V by 2 bases and J by 2 bases, and 14 bases separated the two germline ends. CDR3 length: 16 amino acids. Germline CDR1 reads SGHRS; CDR2 reads YFSETQ. TCRdb's copy holds only in-frame clones and misses some; the assay was immunoSEQ multiplex PCR. Here the sample spans 7,000 or so clones, 50% being singletons. General study results and limits: Heterogeneity stays possible, as sequencing covered only one tumor region. Exceeding tumor, uninvolved adjacent lung had the highest T cell clonality. Greater blood T cell density accompanied longer overall survival. Across samples, adjacent lung featured a median around 60 of the top 100 tumor clones.

The starting material was lymph node tissue, obtained before any cancer treatment. This clonotype was sampled from a female donor older than 55 with stage I lung adenocarcinoma. The V call is TRBV5-1, the J call TRBJ1-3; unclear D gene. CDR3 bases: TGCGCCAGCAGCTTTTCTCTTATCGGGGCTGGAAACACCATATATTTT. It encodes CASSFSLIGAGNTIYF.